One and the same sample provided the 21 T cell receptor beta chains below, sequenced in a study of neoadjuvant anti-PD-1 for oral cavity cancer. Time point specified: after neoadjuvant nivolumab, at surgical resection. TCRdb keeps only in-frame clones here, not all; method: immunoSEQ multiplex PCR. The sample includes some 14,000 clones, around 70% of them seen just once. This specimen was PBMCs, taken after nivolumab (anti-PD-1) treatment. These receptors were collected from a person between 35 and 79 years old with oral cavity squamous cell carcinoma.

The chain employs TRBV7-9 and TRBJ2-5; TRBD2 agrees at 9 bases. Trimming removed 8 bases from V and 2 bases from J; junction bases left unmatched: 18. The CDR3 spans 18 residues. Germline V lookup: CDR1 SEHNR, CDR2 FQNEAQ (reference sequence). The CDR3 DNA follows: TGTGCCAGCCCCCCGACCGGGACTAGCATACTCCTTCAAGAGACCCAGTACTTC. This codes for CASPPTGTSILLQETQYF. Full variable domain (missing parts from reference TRBV7-9 and TRBJ2-5): DTGVSQNPRHKITKRGQNVTFRCDPISEHNRLYWYRQTLGQGPEFLTYFQNEAQLEKSRLLSDRFSAERPKGSFSTLEIQRTEQGDSAMYLCASPPTGTSILLQETQYFGPGTRLLVL.

The chain carries TRBV28 and TRBJ1-1; D gene uncertain. The CDR3 runs to 14 residues. Per germline, CDR1 MDHEN and CDR2 SYDVKM. V was pared by 3 bases and J by 1 base, with 9 bases between. This chain's CDR3 is CASSFQSTNTEAFF. The CDR3 DNA sequence: TGTGCCAGCAGTTTCCAGAGCACGAACACTGAAGCTTTCTTT.

This chain links TRBV28 with TRBJ1-1, with a tentative D call TRBD1 (6 bases). V lost 7 bases and J 4 bases, leaving 16 bases between the germline ends. CDR1 MDHEN and CDR2 SYDVKM come from the germline V gene. There are 14 residues in the CDR3. CDR3 amino acids: CASKPAGASTEAFF. CDR3 DNA sequence: TGTGCCAGCAAGCCGGCAGGGGCCTCCACTGAAGCTTTCTTT.

This clone was seen a single time. This chain uses TRBV30 with TRBJ2-3; D is unclear. The V end lost 0 bases, the J end lost 4 bases, and 8 bases lay between the germline ends. The CDR3 runs 13 residues. Looked up from germline, CDR1 is GTSNPN and CDR2 is SVGIG (reference sequence). CDR3 sequence: CAWSVQGSDTQYF. CDR3 nucleotide sequence: TGTGCCTGGAGTGTACAAGGCTCAGATACGCAGTATTTT.

The V and J genes are TRBV10-3 and TRBJ2-5, with TRBD2 matching over 9 bases. With 10 bases clipped from V and 4 bases from J, the junction kept 13 bases outside the gene matches. Germline CDR1 ENHRY, CDR2 SYGVKD. CDR3 length equals 15 residues. CDR3 region: CATFPGLAGGETQYF. DNA for the CDR3: TGTGCCACTTTCCCGGGACTAGCTGGTGGAGAGACCCAGTACTTC.

This clone has just a few counts. This rearrangement joins TRBV19 to TRBJ2-1, with unresolved D. This CDR3 comprises 16 residues. Trimming pared 0 bases from V and 0 bases from J, leaving 9 bases between. Germline CDR1 and CDR2: LNHDA and SQIVND (reference sequence). CDR3 coding DNA: TGTGCCAGTAGTATAGACGGGTACAGCTCCTACAATGAGCAGTTCTTC. This codes for CASSIDGYSSYNEQFF.

The chain joins TRBV7-8 to TRBJ1-1; no clear D. Germline assignment: CDR1 SGHVS and CDR2 FQNEAQ. CDR3 length: 13 residues. V was trimmed by 4 bases and J by 1 base, leaving 7 bases between them. CDR3 coding DNA: TGTGCCAGCAGCTCCTTACAGAACACTGAAGCTTTCTTT. It encodes CASSSLQNTEAFF.

This clone was seen more than once but under ten times. This chain connects TRBV25-1 to TRBJ1-1; D is uncertain. The V end lost 6 bases, the J end lost 2 bases, and 4 bases lay between the germline ends. Germline lookup yields CDR1 MGHDK and CDR2 SYGVNS. This CDR3 contains 11 residues. The CDR3 DNA follows: TGTGCCAGCAGCTCCAACACTGAAGCTTTCTTT. Protein product: CASSSNTEAFF. The full variable domain, rest sourced from reference TRBV25-1 and TRBJ1-1, is EADIYQTPRYLVIGTGKKITLECSQTMGHDKMYWYQQDPGMELHLIHYSYGVNSTEKGDLSSESTVSRIRTEHFPLTLESARPSHTSQYLCASSSNTEAFFGQGTRLTVV.

The V and J genes are TRBV30 and TRBJ2-2, with 9 bases identical to TRBD1. Germline V gives CDR1 GTSNPN, CDR2 SVGIG (reference sequence). Germline trimming cut 3 bases from V and 5 bases from J; bases unmatched to any gene: 7. This CDR3 comprises 15 residues. CDR3: CAWRIRDRATGELFF. DNA for the CDR3: TGTGCCTGGAGGATTCGGGACAGGGCGACCGGGGAGCTGTTTTTT.

In this sample, this clone turned up once. The rearrangement uses TRBV5-4 and TRBJ1-5; possibly TRBD1 for D (6 bases). Trimming removed 3 bases at V and 7 bases at J, with 20 bases between. Germline lookup yields CDR1 SGHNT and CDR2 YYREEE (reference sequence). The CDR3 consists of 16 residues. CDR3 amino acids: CASSWWEQGEGQPQHF. As DNA, the CDR3 is TGTGCCAGCAGCTGGTGGGAACAGGGCGAGGGACAGCCCCAGCATTTT.

This chain uses TRBV19 with TRBJ1-4; D not certain. V was trimmed by 5 bases and J by 7 bases, leaving 20 bases between them. Germline CDR1 LNHDA, CDR2 SQIVND (reference sequence). The CDR3 contains 16 residues. The DNA for the CDR3 is TGTGCCAGTAGTCCCGGACTTTTCGATGTATCTGAAAAACTGTTTTTT. Amino acids: CASSPGLFDVSEKLFF.

The V call is TRBV9, the J call TRBJ2-7, with D perhaps matching TRBD1 or TRBD2 (5 bases each). Trimming stripped 0 bases from V and 1 base from J, with 17 bases between. CDR3 length: 17 residues. CDR1 is SGDLS, CDR2 YYNGEE, per germline. For the CDR3, the DNA is TGTGCCAGCAGCGTAGTAGTGGGGAGTCAGGGATCCTACGAGCAGTACTTC. Translated, it gives CASSVVVGSQGSYEQYF.

The V and J genes are TRBV6-6 and TRBJ1-2; no clear D. CDR3 length: 12 residues. Germline CDR1 MNHNY, CDR2 SVGAGI (reference sequence). Deletions cut 7 bases from V and 4 bases from J, with 10 bases between. The CDR3 DNA follows: TGTGCCAGCAAGGACGACCTCTATGGCTACACCTTC. Protein: CASKDDLYGYTF.

V gene TRBV7-8 combines with J gene TRBJ2-2, with 9 bases fitting TRBD1. Germline CDR1 SGHVS, CDR2 FQNEAQ. Trimming cost V 5 bases and J 4 bases; bases outside gene matches: 8. The CDR3 loop spans 16 amino acids. Here the CDR3 reads CASSPRQGESTGELFF. The CDR3 DNA sequence: TGTGCCAGCAGCCCAAGACAGGGGGAGAGCACCGGGGAGCTGTTTTTT. Supplemented by reference TRBV7-8 and TRBJ2-2, the full variable domain reads GAGVSQSPRYKVAKRGQDVALRCDPISGHVSLFWYQQALGQGPEFLTYFQNEAQLDKSGLPSDRFFAERPEGSVSTLKIQRTQQEDSAVYLCASSPRQGESTGELFFGEGSRLTVL.

This chain links TRBV7-9 with TRBJ2-7; possibly TRBD1 for D (5 bases). With 1 base removed from V and 3 bases from J, the gap between germline ends came to 10 bases. Per the germline V gene, CDR1 is SEHNR and CDR2 is FQNEAQ (reference sequence). The CDR3 spans 14 residues. CDR3 coding DNA: TGTGCCAGCAGCTTAGACCAGGGCCTCTACGAGCAGTACTTC. Its protein is CASSLDQGLYEQYF.

This clone was detected only once. The genes are TRBV6-5 and TRBJ1-5; 9 bases are a match to TRBD1. CDR1 MNHEY and CDR2 SVGAGI come from the germline V gene. J lost 6 bases, V lost 5 bases, and 5 bases had no gene match. The CDR3 has 14 residues. The DNA of the CDR3 is TGTGCCAGCAGTAACGGACAGGGGAGTCAGCCCCAGCATTTT. It specifies CASSNGQGSQPQHF.

The chain links TRBV30 to TRBJ1-5; the D is unclear. V was pared by 0 bases and J by 0 bases, with 3 bases between. The CDR3 covers 13 residues. The germline V gene encodes CDR1 GTSNPN and CDR2 SVGIG (reference sequence). CDR3 DNA: TGTGCCTGGAGTGTAAATAGCAATCAGCCCCAGCATTTT. It is translated as CAWSVNSNQPQHF.

The rearrangement joins TRBV18 to TRBJ1-3; D remains ambiguous. The CDR3 totals 15 residues. The germline V gene encodes CDR1 KGHSH and CDR2 LQKENI. Trimming pared 2 bases from V and 0 bases from J, leaving 8 bases between. The CDR3 sequence: CASSPFENSGNTIYF. The CDR3 nucleotides are TGTGCCAGCTCACCATTTGAAAACTCTGGAAACACCATATATTTT.

The chain joins TRBV6-6 to TRBJ1-4; maybe TRBD1 (5 bases). Trimming cost V 2 bases and J 5 bases, with 12 bases left between them. The CDR3 has 15 amino acids. Germline V gene lookup returns CDR1 MNHNY and CDR2 SVGAGI (reference sequence). Here the CDR3 DNA reads TGTGCCAGCAGTTACATCCAGGGTCGAAATGAAAAACTGTTTTTT. Translation gives CASSYIQGRNEKLFF.

The rearrangement joins TRBV18 to TRBJ1-4, with D perhaps TRBD1 (5 bases). Germline values: CDR1 KGHSH, CDR2 LQKENI. CDR3 length: 16 amino acids. The germline V and J ends were trimmed by 5 bases and 3 bases, with 16 bases remaining between them. The CDR3 sequence is CASSIVSGRPNEKLFF. Here the CDR3 DNA reads TGTGCCAGCTCAATTGTATCGGGGCGCCCTAATGAAAAACTGTTTTTT.

This clone was found once. The genes are TRBV19 and TRBJ2-7; D not resolved. Germline V gene data show CDR1 as LNHDA and CDR2 as SQIVND (reference sequence). The CDR3 runs to 13 residues. Trimming shortened V by 8 bases and J by 2 bases, and 13 bases separated the two germline ends. CDR3 sequence (DNA): TGTGCCAGTGGTTCTGGGGTGACCTACGAGCAGTACTTC. This translates into CASGSGVTYEQYF.